Shown below are 26 T cell receptor beta chains from a single sample sequenced in a study of blood T cell repertoires in COVID-19 (TCRdb year 2020). The library was made by the immunoSEQ multiplex PCR assay. The table was pulled from immuneACCESS by TCRdb, which kept in-frame rearrangements only. Such tables lose some clones; where checked, under half of the loss comes from unresolved V genes, and the rest has no known cause. This sample holds roughly 160,000 clones; 74% were observed only once. The ten biggest clones cover around 2.9% of the sample. Sequencing was done on a sample of peripheral blood. The receptors derive from a woman older than 75 with acute or convalescent COVID-19.

The chain combines TRBV4-1 with TRBJ2-7, with D possibly being TRBD1 (6 bases). This CDR3 is built from 16 residues. The V gene lost 4 bases and the J gene lost 0 bases, with 16 bases spanning the gap. Looked up from germline, CDR1 is MGHRA and CDR2 is YSYEKL. This chain's CDR3 is CASSPGAGALSYEQYF. CDR3 sequence (DNA): TGCGCCAGCAGCCCTGGGGCAGGGGCCCTCTCCTACGAGCAGTACTTC.

This clone was recorded a few times. V is TRBV6-2 or TRBV6-3 and J is TRBJ2-2, with 8 bases aligning to TRBD1. The CDR3 extends over 14 amino acids. Unmatched junction bases numbered 5, after V lost 5 bases and J lost 6 bases. Germline V gene sequence: CDR1 MNHEY, CDR2 SVGEGT. Here the CDR3 reads CASSTTGESGELFF. The CDR3 bases are TGTGCCAGCAGTACGACAGGGGAGTCCGGGGAGCTGTTTTTT.

This chain connects TRBV28 to TRBJ2-7; D might be TRBD1 (6 bases). CDR1 and CDR2 (germline): MDHEN, SYDVKM. The CDR3 extends over 14 amino acids. Trimming took off 4 bases at V and 3 bases at J, with 13 bases between the two ends. CDR3 amino acids: CASSYNGQNYEQYF. CDR3 DNA: TGTGCCAGCAGTTACAATGGACAGAACTACGAGCAGTACTTC.

The rearrangement joins TRBV7-2 to TRBJ2-2, with a tentative D call TRBD2 (6 bases). Germline loops: CDR1 SGHTA, CDR2 FQGNSA. This CDR3 comprises 15 residues. V lost 5 bases and J 7 bases, leaving 17 bases between the germline ends. The CDR3, as DNA: TGTGCCAGCAGCGGAGGGGCGCTACGAGGCGGGGAGCTGTTTTTT. This translates into CASSGGALRGGELFF.

This clone was counted a few times. V gene TRBV10-2 combines with J gene TRBJ1-6, with 7 bases fitting TRBD1. J lost 11 bases, V lost 4 bases, and 5 bases had no gene match. The CDR3 totals 13 residues. The germline gives CDR1 WSHSY, CDR2 SAAADI. For the CDR3, the DNA is TGCGCCAGCAGTGGGGGACAGCAGACACCCCTCCACTTT. It encodes CASSGGQQTPLHF.

This sequence joins TRBV5-1 and TRBJ2-2; maybe TRBD1 (6 bases). This CDR3 is built from 16 residues. V was cut by 0 bases and J by 1 base, with 10 bases left in between. The germline gives CDR1 SGHRS, CDR2 YFSETQ. The CDR3 protein is CASSLAGRGNTGELFF. The CDR3 nucleotides are TGCGCCAGCAGCTTGGCCGGCAGGGGGAACACCGGGGAGCTGTTTTTT.

CDR3: CAWRPPSRETQYF. In nucleotides, the CDR3 is TGTGCCTGGAGACCCCCTAGCAGAGAGACCCAGTACTTC. The genes are TRBV30 and TRBJ2-5, with D perhaps matching TRBD2 (5 bases). Deletions cut 3 bases from V and 4 bases from J, with 12 bases between. The CDR3 covers 13 residues. CDR1 is GTSNPN, CDR2 SVGIG, per germline (reference sequence).

This clone was seen only once. This rearrangement joins TRBV7-2 to TRBJ2-7; TRBD1 might be the D (6 bases). CDR1 and CDR2 from the germline V gene are SGHTA and FQGNSA. The germline V and J ends were trimmed by 3 bases and 6 bases, with 15 bases remaining between them. This CDR3 region has 14 residues. The CDR3 DNA follows: TGTGCCAGCAGCTTGGGCCACCAGGGGTCCGAGCAGTACTTC. As protein: CASSLGHQGSEQYF. Variable domain in full (rest from reference TRBV7-2 and TRBJ2-7): GAGVSQSPSNKVTEKGKDVELRCDPISGHTALYWYRQSLGQGLEFLIYFQGNSAPDKSGLPSDRFSAERTGGSVSTLTIQRTQQEDSAVYLCASSLGHQGSEQYFGPGTRLTVT.

About this clone: The germline gene is not matched at one end of the junction; a read error may be the cause. CDR3 nucleotide sequence: TGTGCCAGCAGCCGTCCTAGCGGGAGGGCCAAGGACTTC. Protein: CASSRPSGRAKDF. The J gene is TRBJ2-5, the V gene TRBV3-1 (or the pseudogene TRBV3-2); TRBD2 matches at 12 bases. CDR1 is LGHDT, CDR2 YNNKEL, per germline (reference sequence). This CDR3 contains 13 residues.

The J gene is TRBJ2-2, the V gene TRBV10-3, with D possibly TRBD2 on 6 matching bases. Looked up from germline, CDR1 is ENHRY and CDR2 is SYGVKD. The CDR3 runs to 15 residues. Trimming cost V 6 bases and J 5 bases, with 16 bases left between them. The CDR3 loop is CAISIAVGDTGELFF. CDR3 in DNA: TGTGCCATCAGCATAGCGGTGGGGGATACCGGGGAGCTGTTTTTT.

The chain couples TRBV6-2 or TRBV6-3 to TRBJ2-5; D is perhaps TRBD2 (6 bases). The CDR3 length is 15 residues. Looked up from germline, CDR1 is MNHEY and CDR2 is SVGEGT. Between the trimmed V and J ends, which lost 3 bases and 5 bases, there was a span of 16 bases. As DNA, the CDR3 is TGTGCCAGCAGTTATGGGGGGTATGGAAGTGAGACCCAGTACTTC. It specifies CASSYGGYGSETQYF.

The genes are TRBV5-1 and TRBJ2-3; 8 bases line up with TRBD2. This CDR3 spans 14 amino acids. J lost 5 bases, V lost 5 bases, and 7 bases had no gene match. CDR1 and CDR2 (germline): SGHRS, YFSETQ. In DNA form, the CDR3 reads TGCGCCAGCAGTGCGGGGGGACTGCGAGATACGCAGTATTTT. Its protein product is CASSAGGLRDTQYF.

V gene TRBV4-1 combines with J gene TRBJ1-2; perhaps TRBD1 as D (6 bases). This CDR3 contains 14 residues. CDR1 is MGHRA, CDR2 YSYEKL, per germline. The V end was cut by 2 bases, the J end by 7 bases, with 14 bases between. In DNA, the CDR3 is TGCGCCAGCAGCCAACTAGGACAGAGGAGTGGCTACACCTTC. Protein sequence: CASSQLGQRSGYTF.

Regarding this clone: Additional DNA sequences in this sample encode the identical CDR3. The rearrangement joins TRBV5-1 to TRBJ2-5; 8 bases agree with TRBD1. Germline V gives CDR1 SGHRS, CDR2 YFSETQ. The V and J ends lost 3 bases and 1 base, in that order; junction bases with no gene match: 2. The CDR3 is 14 amino acids. CDR3 bases: TGCGCCAGCAGCTCCGGACAGGGCCAAGAGACCCAGTACTTC. As protein: CASSSGQGQETQYF.

This rearrangement joins TRBV7-9 to TRBJ2-5; D may be TRBD2 (6 bases). V was trimmed by 1 base and J by 13 bases, leaving 19 bases between them. The germline gives CDR1 SEHNR, CDR2 FQNEAQ (reference sequence). The CDR3 extends over 14 amino acids. CDR3 sequence reads: CASSLEGSSGELYF. CDR3 nucleotides: TGTGCCAGCAGCTTAGAGGGCAGTTCGGGAGAGTTGTACTTC.

This clone was detected only a few times. The J gene is TRBJ1-1, the V gene TRBV30; no reliable D call. CDR1 and CDR2 from the germline V gene are GTSNPN and SVGIG (reference sequence). V lost 2 bases, J lost 7 bases, and 5 bases lay in between. This CDR3 contains 10 residues. CDR3 residues: CAWSRSEAFF. DNA for the CDR3: TGTGCCTGGAGTAGGAGTGAAGCTTTCTTT.

The chain is built from TRBV19 and TRBJ1-5; the D gene is possibly TRBD1 (6 bases). CDR3 length equals 15 residues. Germline-derived CDR1 and CDR2 are LNHDA and SQIVND (reference sequence). Trimming shortened V by 5 bases and J by 0 bases, and 11 bases separated the two germline ends. Written as DNA, the CDR3 is TGTGCCAGTAGTTCCGGGACACTTAGCAATCAGCCCCAGCATTTT. Its protein product is CASSSGTLSNQPQHF.

The sample holds a few counts of this clone. J is TRBJ2-5 and V is TRBV25-1, with TRBD2 matching 10 bases. The germline gives CDR1 MGHDK, CDR2 SYGVNS. J lost 5 bases, V lost 4 bases, and 4 bases had no gene match. The CDR3 extends over 14 amino acids. The CDR3 DNA reads TGTGCCAGCAGTGTAGCGGGAGGCTGGGAGACCCAGTACTTC. Its protein is CASSVAGGWETQYF. The whole variable domain, filled in from reference TRBV25-1 and TRBJ2-5, reads EADIYQTPRYLVIGTGKKITLECSQTMGHDKMYWYQQDPGMELHLIHYSYGVNSTEKGDLSSESTVSRIRTEHFPLTLESARPSHTSQYLCASSVAGGWETQYFGPGTRLLVL.

The rearrangement joins TRBV30 to TRBJ2-1; 9 bases align to TRBD1. Germline V lookup: CDR1 GTSNPN, CDR2 SVGIG (reference sequence). Trimming cost V 0 bases and J 6 bases; bases outside gene matches: 3. CDR3 length equals 14 residues. The CDR3 loop reads CAWSVGQGVNEQFF. In DNA, the CDR3 is TGTGCCTGGAGTGTGGGACAGGGTGTCAATGAGCAGTTCTTC.

The rearrangement joins TRBV11-2 to TRBJ1-5; D remains unclear. This CDR3 contains 15 residues. Trimming cost V 2 bases and J 3 bases, with 11 bases left between them. Per germline, CDR1 SGHAT and CDR2 FQNNGV. CDR3 sequence: CASSLFGLNNQPQHF. The CDR3, as DNA: TGTGCCAGCAGCTTATTTGGGCTGAACAATCAGCCCCAGCATTTT. Supplemented by reference TRBV11-2 and TRBJ1-5, the full variable domain reads EAGVAQSPRYKIIEKRQSVAFWCNPISGHATLYWYQQILGQGPKLLIQFQNNGVVDDSQLPKDRFSAERLKGVDSTLKIQPAKLEDSAVYLCASSLFGLNNQPQHFGDGTRLSIL.

The J gene is TRBJ1-5, the V gene TRBV28, with 8 positions matching TRBD1. Trimming removed 5 bases from V and 0 bases from J; junction bases left unmatched: 9. Germline lookup yields CDR1 MDHEN and CDR2 SYDVKM. This CDR3 has 17 amino acids. This chain's CDR3 is CASSQTGGRDSNQPQHF. The CDR3 nucleotides read TGTGCCAGCAGTCAAACAGGGGGAAGGGATAGCAATCAGCCCCAGCATTTT.

The chain has TRBV5-6 and TRBJ2-7, with 8 bases lining up with TRBD1. V trimming: 4 bases; J trimming: 6 bases; junction bases outside the gene matches: 15. Germline values: CDR1 SGHDT, CDR2 YYEEEE. The CDR3 contains 16 residues. This chain's CDR3 is CASSKTMTGTGSEQYF. For the CDR3, the DNA is TGTGCCAGCAGCAAGACGATGACCGGGACAGGAAGCGAGCAGTACTTC.

The chain uses TRBV2 and TRBJ1-1, with 7 positions matching TRBD1. The V gene end was trimmed by 6 bases and the J gene end by 6 bases; junction bases not matched to a gene: 7. CDR1 SNHLY and CDR2 FYNNEI come from the germline V gene. The CDR3 runs to 13 residues. The CDR3 DNA sequence: TGTGCCAGCAGGACAGGGCGTTCGTCTGAAGCTTTCTTT. Its translation: CASRTGRSSEAFF.

The chain couples TRBV20-1 to TRBJ2-3; no reliable D call. This CDR3 has 11 amino acids. Trimming removed 6 bases from V and 5 bases from J, with 9 bases in between. Germline V gene lookup returns CDR1 DFQATT and CDR2 SNEGSKA (reference sequence). CDR3 coding DNA: TGCAGTGCGCACCGGAGAGATACGCAGTATTTT. Translating gives CSAHRRDTQYF.

The chain links TRBV6-5 to TRBJ1-2; possibly TRBD1 for D (5 bases). The germline V and J ends were trimmed by 6 bases and 4 bases, with 9 bases remaining between them. This CDR3 is 12 amino acids long. CDR1 and CDR2 (germline): MNHEY, SVGAGI. As DNA, the CDR3 is TGTGCCAGCAGCCCAAGGGGCTATGGCTACACCTTC. Amino acid sequence: CASSPRGYGYTF.

This chain uses TRBV3-1 (or the pseudogene TRBV3-2) with TRBJ2-1, with D perhaps TRBD2 (6 bases). Trimming cost V 1 base and J 5 bases, with 21 bases left between them. CDR3 length: 18 amino acids. Germline lookup yields CDR1 LGHDT and CDR2 YNNKEL (reference sequence). CDR3 in amino acids: CASSQGLYRRERDNEQFF. The CDR3, as DNA: TGTGCCAGCAGCCAAGGCCTTTATCGGAGGGAGAGAGACAATGAGCAGTTCTTC.